Described below is a single T cell receptor (beta chain) sequence and its context. Time point indicated: blood at routine non-recurrence follow-up after resection. Without sorting, whole RNA was sequenced from tumor, nontumor lung or frozen PBMC. The data derive from a study of spatial heterogeneity in lung cancer. Whole-study context: The donors comprised approximately 72 untreated early-stage non-small cell lung cancer patients. More beta-chain than alpha-chain sequences were consistently detected.

Every individual TCR cDNA molecule carried its own unique molecular identifier, which allowed correction of PCR and sequencing errors. TCRdb processed the 5' RACE reads anew with MiXCR; each CDR3 protein has one entry. The sample holds about 120,000 distinct CDR3 sequences, 9% to 15% seen once. This TCR was sampled from a male donor with early-stage non-small cell lung cancer. The sample consisted of PBMCs, taken at follow-up.

CDR3 loop: CASSLVAGVNTGELFF. CDR3 DNA sequence: TGTGCCAGCAGCTTAGTTGCGGGGGTAAACACCGGGGAGCTGTTTTTT. The chain carries TRBV7-2 and TRBJ2-2; 7 bases are a match to TRBD2. The CDR3 is 16 residues long. Germline-derived CDR1 and CDR2 are SGHTA and FQGNSA. With 1 base clipped from V and 2 bases from J, the junction kept 4 bases outside the gene matches. Full variable domain (remainder filled in from reference TRBV7-2 and TRBJ2-2): GAGVSQSPSNKVTEKGKDVELRCDPISGHTALYWYRQSLGQGLEFLIYFQGNSAPDKSGLPSDRFSAERTGGSVSTLTIQRTQQEDSAVYLCASSLVAGVNTGELFFGEGSRLTVL.